This passage covers 2 T cell receptor beta chains from one sample sequenced in a study of blood T cell repertoires in COVID-19. Repertoires were generated with immunoSEQ multiplex PCR, while TCRdb's copy carries only in-frame clones and drops some. Of 350,000 to 400,000 clones in the sample, about 90% are singletons; the top ten hold 1.7%. Input material: PBMCs or T cells enriched from blood (not recorded which). Receptors were obtained from a woman younger than 45 who had recovered from COVID-19.

The chain has TRBV10-3 and TRBJ1-3; the D is unclear. Germline loops: CDR1 ENHRY, CDR2 SYGVKD. The V gene lost 10 bases and the J gene lost 8 bases, with 12 bases spanning the gap. This CDR3 is 11 amino acids long. The chain's CDR3 is CATVIPDTIYF. The CDR3 DNA is TGTGCCACCGTCATTCCGGACACCATATATTTT.

This clone was observed once. The rearrangement uses TRBV4-2 and TRBJ1-1, with a possible D match to TRBD1 (6 bases). V lost 3 bases, J lost 6 bases, and 14 bases lay in between. This CDR3 contains 14 residues. Germline loops: CDR1 LGHNA, CDR2 YNFKEQ. The CDR3 coding sequence is TGTGCCAGCAGCCAGCCCTTACAGGGACCTGAAGCTTTCTTT. It encodes CASSQPLQGPEAFF.